This is a list of T cell receptor beta chains from one sample in a study of human T cells and chemical hapten exposure. TCRdb called the RACE reads again in MiXCR, with one record for every CDR3 protein. This table has roughly 100,000 distinct CDR3 sequences, about 9.3% appearing once. The source material was whole blood, sampled in connection with sensitization to the hapten diphenylcyclopropenone (DPC). All receptors derive from a woman aged 40 to 50 with alopecia areata. Some clones in this sample may be carry-over from other donors' samples. Both conserved end residues are part of each CDR3. The D gene is left open where the match is weak. Size tells how often a clone was seen (once, few, many) or the class of an expanded clone, and some rows leave it out.

clone size,D gene,J gene,V gene,CDR3 DNA,CDR3 protein
.,.,TRBJ1-2,TRBV9,TGTGCCAGCAGCGAAACCGGGACACCCAACTATGGCTACACCTTC,CASSETGTPNYGYTF
.,.,TRBJ1-2,TRBV28,TGTGCCAGCAGTCTAACAACACGGACCGTTGGCTACACCTTC,CASSLTTRTVGYTF
many,.,TRBJ2-2,TRBV20-1,TGCAGTGCTAGAGCGAGGACGGCCACCGGGGAGCTGTTTTTT,CSARARTATGELFF
few,TRBD1,TRBJ1-2,TRBV20-1,TGCAGTGCTGCCCCCACGGACAGGGATGGAGAGGGCTACACCTTC,CSAAPTDRDGEGYTF
many,.,TRBJ1-1,TRBV28,TGTGCCAGCAGTTTCACACGGGAAGGAGCTTTCTTT,CASSFTREGAFF
.,TRBD2,TRBJ2-3,TRBV5-1,TGCGCCAGCTCTGGCCTTACTAGCGGACCAGCAGATACGCAGTATTTT,CASSGLTSGPADTQYF
many,.,TRBJ2-1,TRBV12-3/TRBV12-4,TGTGCCAGCAGTTTTTCCCCCCCGCAGACCTACAATGAGCAGTTCTTC,CASSFSPPQTYNEQFF
few,.,TRBJ2-7,TRBV20-1,TGCAGTGCTAGACTTTCCTACGAGCAGTACTTC,CSARLSYEQYF
few,.,TRBJ2-5,TRBV7-2,TGTGCCAGCAGCCTACTCCAAGAGACCCAGTACTTC,CASSLLQETQYF
many,.,TRBJ2-5,TRBV7-2,TGTGCCAGCAGCCCCCCTCCTTTAGGCAAAGAGACCCAGTACTTC,CASSPPPLGKETQYF
few,.,TRBJ1-1,TRBV15,TGTGCCACCAAGACAGATCTGAACACTGAAGCTTTCTTT,CATKTDLNTEAFF
many,TRBD1,TRBJ1-2,TRBV28,TGTGCCAGCAGCTTAACAGGGGACGTGGATGGCTACACCTTC,CASSLTGDVDGYTF
few,.,TRBJ1-1,TRBV28,TGTGCCAGCATCGAGAGAGGTACTGAAGCTTTCTTT,CASIERGTEAFF
many,.,TRBJ2-6,TRBV20-1,TGCAGTGCTAGAGATGGGAGCGGTGGGGCCAACGTCCTGACTTTC,CSARDGSGGANVLTF
many,.,TRBJ2-7,TRBV27,TGTGCCAGCAGTTCACCGGCAGGGTCGTCCTACGAGCAGTACTTC,CASSSPAGSSYEQYF
many,.,TRBJ2-7,TRBV6-5,TGTGCCAGCAGTTATGACCGGATCGAGCAGTACTTC,CASSYDRIEQYF
few,.,TRBJ2-3,TRBV5-4,TGTGCCAGCAGATCCAGGACGGAGTACACAGATACGCAGTATTTT,CASRSRTEYTDTQYF
few,TRBD2,TRBJ2-3,TRBV7-2,TGTGCCAGCAGCCCCGGGACTAGCGTCCTAGATACGCAGTATTTT,CASSPGTSVLDTQYF
many,TRBD2,TRBJ2-3,TRBV12-3/TRBV12-4,TGTGCCAGCAGTTTTAGCGGGAGCACAGATACGCAGTATTTT,CASSFSGSTDTQYF
.,TRBD1,TRBJ2-7,TRBV10-3,TGTGCCATCAGCTCACAGGGGTTTGAGTACGAGCAGTACTTC,CAISSQGFEYEQYF
many,TRBD2,TRBJ2-5,TRBV29-1,TGCAGCGTTGAAGTTGGCGGGAGTGGGGAGACCCAGTACTTC,CSVEVGGSGETQYF
.,TRBD1,TRBJ1-5,TRBV28,TGTGCCAGCAGTTCGGCGACAGGGCCAGAATATCAGCCCCAGCATTTT,CASSSATGPEYQPQHF
.,.,TRBJ2-2,TRBV20-1,TGCAGTGTACAGCGGGCCTTCACCGGGGAGCTGTTTTTT,CSVQRAFTGELFF
many,.,TRBJ2-1,TRBV9,TGTGCCAGCAGCGTAGGGGGCGGGACGAGCTCCTACAATGAGCAGTTCTTC,CASSVGGGTSSYNEQFF
few,.,TRBJ1-1,TRBV12-3/TRBV12-4,TGTGCCAGCGGGCCAACATGGAGCACTGAAGCTTTCTTT,CASGPTWSTEAFF
few,TRBD1,TRBJ1-1,TRBV12-3/TRBV12-4,TGTGCCAGCGGCTGGGAGGGGGCGGTCACTGAAGCTTTCTTT,CASGWEGAVTEAFF
many,TRBD2,TRBJ2-5,TRBV18,TGTGCCAGCTCCCGTCTTCATTTCGAAGGCGGGAGGAAGATCCAACAAGAGACCCAGTACTTC,CASSRLHFEGGRKIQQETQYF
many,.,TRBJ2-3,TRBV7-2,TGTGCCAGCAGCCGATCCACGCAGTATTTT,CASSRSTQYF
.,.,TRBJ1-5,TRBV20-1,TGCAGTGCTGGGGGGGGGACTCAGCCCCAGCATTTT,CSAGGGTQPQHF
few,.,TRBJ2-1,TRBV27,TGTGCCAGCAGTTTACCCGGCAGGGGCGAGCAGTTCTTC,CASSLPGRGEQFF
few,.,TRBJ2-3,TRBV7-9,TGTGCCAGCAGCCCGAGCGGAGTCACAGATACGCAGTATTTT,CASSPSGVTDTQYF
many,.,TRBJ2-6,TRBV29-1,TGCAGCGTCTGGACATACTCTGGGGCCAACGTCCTGACTTTC,CSVWTYSGANVLTF
.,.,TRBJ1-2,TRBV6-1,TGTGCCAGCCGTCCTGGACAGAACTATGGCTACACCTTC,CASRPGQNYGYTF
.,.,TRBJ2-1,TRBV4-2,TGTGCCTCAACCTCCGAGCCGAGATCCTACAATGAGCAGTTCTTC,CASTSEPRSYNEQFF
few,.,TRBJ2-3,TRBV12-3/TRBV12-4,TGTGCCAGCAGTTTCCGGGAATCAGATACGCAGTATTTT,CASSFRESDTQYF
.,TRBD2,TRBJ2-7,TRBV7-2,TGTGCCAGCAGCTTATCGAGTAGCGGGTACTACGAGCAGTACTTC,CASSLSSSGYYEQYF
many,.,TRBJ1-5,TRBV20-1,TGCAGTGCTAGAGATGATGCAGGGGCGGGTCAGCCCCAGCATTTT,CSARDDAGAGQPQHF
.,TRBD1,TRBJ1-5,TRBV29-1,TGCAGCGTTGCGACAGGGGGAAGCAATCAGCCCCAGCATTTT,CSVATGGSNQPQHF
.,TRBD2,TRBJ2-3,TRBV27,TGTGCCAGCAGTTCCGCCAAGACTAGCGAGATCACAGATACGCAGTATTTT,CASSSAKTSEITDTQYF
.,.,TRBJ2-1,TRBV19,TGTGCCAGTAGTATTCTTGGCCAGCCCCATGAGCAGTTCTTC,CASSILGQPHEQFF
.,TRBD2,TRBJ2-7,TRBV5-1,TGCGCCAGCAGCGGGGAGGGCGAGCAGTACTTC,CASSGEGEQYF
.,TRBD1,TRBJ2-5,TRBV28,TGTGCCAGCAGAGGGACAGGTCTGGCCCAGTACTTC,CASRGTGLAQYF
many,TRBD2,TRBJ2-5,TRBV7-7,TGTGCTAGCAGCTTAGCCGGGAGGCAAGAGACCCAGTACTTC,CASSLAGRQETQYF
.,.,TRBJ1-3,TRBV7-9,TGTGCCAGCAGCTTAGCCGGCAGGTCCGAAGCCAACACCATATATTTT,CASSLAGRSEANTIYF
many,TRBD1,TRBJ1-5,TRBV6-2/TRBV6-3,TGTGCCAGCAGTTACACGGACAGGAATCAGCCCCAGCATTTT,CASSYTDRNQPQHF